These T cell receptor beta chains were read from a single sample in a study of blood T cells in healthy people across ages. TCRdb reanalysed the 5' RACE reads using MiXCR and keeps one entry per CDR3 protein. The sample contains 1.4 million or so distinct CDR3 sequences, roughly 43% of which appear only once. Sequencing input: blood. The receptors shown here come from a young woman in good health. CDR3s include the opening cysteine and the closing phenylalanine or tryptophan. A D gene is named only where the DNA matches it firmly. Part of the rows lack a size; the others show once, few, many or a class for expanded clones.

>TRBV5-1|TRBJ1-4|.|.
TGCGCCAGCAGCACAAGTACAGGGCCTAATGAAAAACTGTTTTTT
CASSTSTGPNEKLFF
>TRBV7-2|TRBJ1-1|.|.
TGTGCCAGCAGCTCTCGGTTCGCTGAAGCTTTCTTT
CASSSRFAEAFF
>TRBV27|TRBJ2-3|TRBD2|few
TGTGCCAGCAGTTCTCCCTCCCTAGCGGGAGGCAGGGATACGCAGTATTTT
CASSSPSLAGGRDTQYF
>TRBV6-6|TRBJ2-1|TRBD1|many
TGTGCCAGCATCTCGACAGGGGACAACAATGAGCAGTTCTTC
CASISTGDNNEQFF
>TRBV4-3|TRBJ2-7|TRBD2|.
TGCGCCAGCAGCCAAGAAGGGGTGGCTAGCGGGAGCTACGAGCAGTACTTC
CASSQEGVASGSYEQYF
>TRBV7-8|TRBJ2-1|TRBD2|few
TGTGCCAGCAAGGCTAGCGGGGTCAATGAGCAGTTCTTC
CASKASGVNEQFF
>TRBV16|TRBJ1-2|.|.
TGTGCCAGCAGCCGAGGAGGGAATAACTATGGCTACACCTTC
CASSRGGNNYGYTF
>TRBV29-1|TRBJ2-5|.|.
TGCAGCGTCCGAACGGACAGCTTAGAGAAGACCCAGTACTTC
CSVRTDSLEKTQYF
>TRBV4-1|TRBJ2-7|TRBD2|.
TGCGCCAGCAGCCAAGAGGGAACTAGCGGGAGTCGTGAGCAGTACTTC
CASSQEGTSGSREQYF
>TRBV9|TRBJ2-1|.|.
TGTGCCAGCAGCGCGACCTCTTGGAATGAGCAGTTCTTC
CASSATSWNEQFF
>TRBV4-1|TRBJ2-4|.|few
TGCGCCAGCAGCCAGCCCATGGACAAAAACATTCAGTACTTC
CASSQPMDKNIQYF
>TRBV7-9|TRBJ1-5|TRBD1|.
TGTGCCAGCAGCTTAGCGAGGTGGGACAGAAGCAATCAGCCCCAGCATTTT
CASSLARWDRSNQPQHF
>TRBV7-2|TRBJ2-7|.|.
TGTGCCAGCAGCTTTCTGTCAGGTCTCCTCGAGCAGTACTTC
CASSFLSGLLEQYF
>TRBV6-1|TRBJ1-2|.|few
TGTGCCAGCAGTGATAACTCTTGGACCGCCGACGCTAACTATGGCTACACCTTC
CASSDNSWTADANYGYTF
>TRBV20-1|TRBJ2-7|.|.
TGCAGTGCTAGAGACACCCTACAAAAGCCACCCTACGAGCAGTACTTC
CSARDTLQKPPYEQYF
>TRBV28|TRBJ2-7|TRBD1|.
TGTGCCAGCAGGTTCGACAGGGTCCCCTACGAGCAGTACTTC
CASRFDRVPYEQYF
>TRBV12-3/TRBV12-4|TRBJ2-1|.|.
TGTGCCTGCAGTATGAGAAATGAGCAGTTCTTC
CACSMRNEQFF
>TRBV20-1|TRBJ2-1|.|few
TGCAGTGCTAGAGAAGGCCTGATTGGGGGGCCGCGCTACAATGAGCAGTTCTTC
CSAREGLIGGPRYNEQFF
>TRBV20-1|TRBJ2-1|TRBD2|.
TGCAGTGCTAGAAGGCGGGAGGGCTGGTCCCACAATGAGCAGTTCTTC
CSARRREGWSHNEQFF
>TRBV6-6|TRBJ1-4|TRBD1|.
TGTGCCAGCAGCCCCCAGACAGGGATGGGAGAAAAACTGTTTTTT
CASSPQTGMGEKLFF
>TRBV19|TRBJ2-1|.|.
TGTGCCAGTAGTCCAGCCAGGGGTTTATCCTCCTACAATGAGCAGTTCTTC
CASSPARGLSSYNEQFF
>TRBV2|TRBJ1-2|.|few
TGTGCCAGCGGGCTGGAAGGTGGGGACTATGGCTACACCTTC
CASGLEGGDYGYTF
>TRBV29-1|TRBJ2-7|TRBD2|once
TGCAGCGTTGACGGACTAGCGGGACTCGACTCCTACAATGAGCAGTACTTC
CSVDGLAGLDSYNEQYF
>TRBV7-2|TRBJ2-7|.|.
TGTGCCAGCAGCTTAAACAGGCTTTACGAGCAGTACTTC
CASSLNRLYEQYF
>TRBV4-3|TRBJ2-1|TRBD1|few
TGCGCCAGCAGCCACTCGGACAGGGCGGCTGAGCAGTTCTTC
CASSHSDRAAEQFF
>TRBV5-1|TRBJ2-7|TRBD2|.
TGCGCCAGCAGCTTGCTCCTAGCGGGGAACAATGAGCAGTACTTC
CASSLLLAGNNEQYF
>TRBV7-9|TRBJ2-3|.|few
TGTGCCAGCAGCTTCGATGAGGGTTTGACGGGTACGCAGTATTTT
CASSFDEGLTGTQYF
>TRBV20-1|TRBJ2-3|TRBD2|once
TGCAGTGCCCCTTCATCACTAGCGCGCACAGATACGCAGTATTTT
CSAPSSLARTDTQYF
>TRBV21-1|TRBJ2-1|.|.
TGTGCCAGCAGCAAAGACAATGAGCAGTTCTTC
CASSKDNEQFF
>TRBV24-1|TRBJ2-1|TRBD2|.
TGTGCCACCAGTGATTTCGGAGCTAGCGGATACTACAATGAGCGGTTCTTC
CATSDFGASGYYNERFF
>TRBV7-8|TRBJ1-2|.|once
TGTGCCAGCAGCTCCAGTTTAGAGGGTTCATACTATGGCTACACCTTC
CASSSSLEGSYYGYTF
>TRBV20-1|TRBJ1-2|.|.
TGCAGTGCTAGGAGGATTATCCTCGATGGCTACACCTTC
CSARRIILDGYTF
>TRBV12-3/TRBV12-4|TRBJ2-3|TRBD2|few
TGTGCCAGCAGCAAACATGGACTAGCGGGGGGGAGCCTTAGCACAGATACGCAGTATTTT
CASSKHGLAGGSLSTDTQYF
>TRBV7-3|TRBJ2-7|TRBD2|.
TGTGCCAGCAGCCCTATCCGACGGACTAGCGGCGACAATGAGCAGTACTTC
CASSPIRRTSGDNEQYF
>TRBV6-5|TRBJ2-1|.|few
TGTGCCAGCAGCCGTGACGGCGGGACAAACAATGAGCAGTTCTTC
CASSRDGGTNNEQFF
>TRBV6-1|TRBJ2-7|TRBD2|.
TGTGCCAGTCTAGCGGGGATCTACGAGCAGTACTTC
CASLAGIYEQYF
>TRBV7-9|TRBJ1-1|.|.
TGTGCCAGCAGCTTATCTCTTGTCTCCCGGGACACTGAAGCTTTCTTT
CASSLSLVSRDTEAFF
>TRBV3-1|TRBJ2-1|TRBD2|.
TGTGCCAGCAGCCACTTCCTAGCGGGGGGGGACAATGAGCAGTTCTTC
CASSHFLAGGDNEQFF